What follows is one TCR beta chain and its context. There is no known antigen for this receptor. No base-level quality is on record; no much larger clone is a single base apart. The method behind the library was the immunoSEQ multiplex PCR assay. Imported from immuneACCESS, the table was reduced by TCRdb to in-frame sequences with V and J called. These copies leave out some clones; in studies compared against another copy, an unresolved V gene accounts for under half, and the cause of the remainder is not known. This sample holds around 72,000 clones; roughly nine tenths were observed only once. 4.7% of the sample is in the top ten clones. Spanning cysteine to phenylalanine, the CDR3 consists of 14 amino acids. CDR3 DNA only is kept here, 42 bases in frame from base 1. Trimming at the junction amounts to 3 bases on V and 5 bases on J, and the germline ends lie 14 bases apart. CDR1 and CDR2 (SGHTS, YDEGEE) derive from the germline V gene.

These data come from a study of technical replicates of blood from a handful of donors (TCRdb year 2017). This TCR derives from a human donor in good health. Some clones in this sample may be carry-over from other donors' samples. The sequenced sample consisted of PBMCs. This sequence uses TRBV5-8 and TRBJ2-5, with a tentative D gene TRBD2 over 6 matching bases. The sequenced DNA is TGTGCCAGCAGCTGGGACCCAAGCGGGGAGACCCAGTACTTC. The resulting protein is CASSWDPSGETQYF. Outside the CDR3, residues come from the reference TRBV5-8 and TRBJ2-5 proteins, so the full variable domain is: EAGVTQSPTHLIKTRGQQATLRCSPISGHTSVYWYQQALGLGLQFLLWYDEGEERNRGNFPPRFSGRQFPNYSSELNVNALELEDSALYLCASSWDPSGETQYFGPGTRLLVL.